This T cell receptor (beta chain) comes out of a study of CD8+ T cells in alopecia areata. Study context: Twice daily, treated patients received 5 to 10 mg of oral tofacitinib. Study conclusions and caveats: The study found TCR sharing across patients less clear than in mice, possibly for HLA reasons. Scalp sequencing also captures normal skin's resident alphabeta T cells. It was observed that many expanded lesional clones persisted in scalp and blood during tofacitinib.

Regarding treatment: oral pan-JAK inhibitor, 5-10 mg twice daily. Extraction of RNA preceded its reverse transcription into cDNA, which served as the sequencing template. Measured with immunoSEQ multiplex PCR; TCRdb has only the in-frame clones, and not every one. The sample consists of some 180,000 clones, about 55% of them appearing once. This clone showed up just a few times. What it binds is not known. After removal of 8 bases from V and 2 bases from J, the junction contained 2 bases not matched to a gene. The germline V gene has CDR1 LNHNV and CDR2 YYDKDF (reference sequence). The CDR3 spans 14 residues.

The TCR comes from a human donor with alopecia areata. Sequencing used CD8+ T cells sorted from blood, obtained at week 24, from a patient treated with tofacitinib. The chain combines TRBV15 with TRBJ2-1; 11 bases fit TRBD2. As DNA, the CDR3 is TGTGCCACCTTTAGCGGGGGGGCCTACAATGAGCAGTTCTTC. It yields the protein CATFSGGAYNEQFF. The full variable domain, rest sourced from reference TRBV15 and TRBJ2-1, is DAMVIQNPRYQVTQFGKPVTLSCSQTLNHNVMYWYQQKSSQAPKLLFHYYDKDFNNEADTPDNFQSRRPNTSFCFLDIRSPGLGDTAMYLCATFSGGAYNEQFFGPGTRLTVL.